The T cell receptor (beta chain) described here comes from a study of cytomegalovirus exposure and HLA in healthy donors listed by TCRdb under 2017. Study-level background: The 500 to 800 repertoires of the first cohort and the approximately 130 validation repertoires were produced on the same platform, according to a later analysis. The study was designed to test whether signatures of past pathogen exposure could be identified by cataloging public T cell receptors. A separate validation cohort of roughly 130 different subjects was used in addition to the 666-subject first cohort. To predict cytomegalovirus infection status, the study combined high-throughput TCR immunosequencing, statistical association of individual TCRs with disease status, and machine learning.

The germline V gene supplies CDR1 SGHVS and CDR2 FQNEAQ. V ends up 6 bases short and J 0 bases short, with an unmatched junction base count of 1. The CDR3 runs 14 amino acids, cysteine and phenylalanine included. The DNA shown is the 42-base CDR3, in frame from base 1. The donors belonged to the validation cohort of 90 to 150 subjects, which was separate from the approximately 700-subject first cohort. General conclusions and limits of the study: Most TCR sequences were seen in very few donors, while some public TCRs were found in many individuals. In a later analysis, TCRs clustered in the first cohort were found to also tend to co-occur in the 130 or so validation repertoires, with about 94% of cluster scores above 0. The authors suggested that the approach could potentially be extended to other disease states and immunological phenotypes. The study listed over 150 TCR beta chains as associated with cytomegalovirus. In both the original and validation cohorts, the classifier was reported to diagnose cytomegalovirus status with high specificity and sensitivity. A later analysis lacked HLA typing for the validation cohort, so it scored co-occurrence in that cohort across all 110 or so repertoires. A few of the identified cytomegalovirus-associated TCR beta chains were confirmed in vitro to be specific for cytomegalovirus antigens.

Library prep was done by the immunoSEQ multiplex PCR assay. The authors' pipeline ran thus. A statistical classification framework was built for diagnosing cytomegalovirus status from the catalog of TCR beta chain sequences. The clones in this table, taken by TCRdb from immuneACCESS, are in-frame only. Not every clone is retained; where verified, under half of the shortfall comes from an unresolved V gene, and the cause of the rest is unknown. D and trimming come from the DNA, and the V and J calls and clone size come from that table. This sample has over 200,000 clones in its table, and around four fifths of those were observed once. Roughly 5.4% of the sample comes from the top ten. Remarks on this clone: Its cognate antigen has yet to be identified. No base quality values were provided; no much bigger clone lies one nucleotide off.

This chain is built from TRBV7-8 and TRBJ2-2; TRBD1 matches 7 bases in the middle. The sequence derives from a woman aged 18 to 35 in good health and CMV-seronegative. The sequencing sample was made of PBMCs. The bases read TGTGCCAGCAGTGGGACAGCGAACACCGGGGAGCTGTTTTTT. This gives the protein CASSGTANTGELFF.